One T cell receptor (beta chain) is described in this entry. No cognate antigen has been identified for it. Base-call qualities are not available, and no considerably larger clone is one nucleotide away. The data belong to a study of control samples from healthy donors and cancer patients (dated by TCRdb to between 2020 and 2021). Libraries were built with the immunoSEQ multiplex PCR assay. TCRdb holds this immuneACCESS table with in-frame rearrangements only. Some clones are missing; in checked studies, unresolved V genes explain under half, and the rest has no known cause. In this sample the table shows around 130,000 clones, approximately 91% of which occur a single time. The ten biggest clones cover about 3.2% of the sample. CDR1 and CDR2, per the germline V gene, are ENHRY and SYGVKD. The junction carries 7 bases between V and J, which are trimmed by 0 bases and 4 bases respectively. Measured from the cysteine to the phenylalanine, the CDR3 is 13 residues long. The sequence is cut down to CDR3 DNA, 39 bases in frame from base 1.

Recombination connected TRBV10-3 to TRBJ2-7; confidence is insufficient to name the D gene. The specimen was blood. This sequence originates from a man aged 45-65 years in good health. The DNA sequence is TGTGCCATCAGTGAGTCTCGGAGATACGAGCAGTACTTC. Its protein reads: CAISESRRYEQYF.